A selection of T cell receptor beta chains follows, all from one sample in a study of shared T cell receptors in the human thymus. Here immunoSEQ multiplex PCR was the method, and the copy in TCRdb shows in-frame clones only, minus some. The sample contains around 67,000 clones, about 95% of which appear only once. The sequenced sample was thymocytes. The receptors were sampled from a human donor. Each CDR3 is given with its conserved first and last residue. D genes are given only for firm matches. Size is omitted from some rows. Given values are once, few, many or a class for expanded clones.

d_call	v_call	j_call	clone_size	cdr3_aa	cdr3_nt
TRBD2	TRBV7-3	TRBJ2-1	NA	CASSPLSSGGAVKEQFF	TGTGCCAGCAGCCCTCTATCTAGCGGGGGGGCGGTTAAAGAGCAGTTCTTC
NA	TRBV9	TRBJ2-1	NA	CASSPRTPPTYNEQFF	TGTGCCAGCAGCCCCCGGACCCCTCCAACCTACAATGAGCAGTTCTTC
TRBD2	TRBV5-1	TRBJ2-1	NA	CASSLGGSSYNEQFF	TGCGCCAGCAGCTTGGGCGGGAGCTCCTACAATGAGCAGTTCTTC
NA	TRBV12-5	TRBJ2-3	NA	CASGLPLTVTCTDTQYF	TGTGCTAGTGGTTTGCCCCTGACTGTCACCTGCACAGATACGCAGTATTTT
NA	TRBV6-6	TRBJ2-7	NA	CASKSRDRVPYEQYF	TGTGCCAGCAAATCCCGGGACCGGGTACCCTACGAGCAGTACTTC
NA	TRBV18	TRBJ2-7	NA	CASSPPNGQGSYEQYF	TGTGCCAGCTCACCACCGAACGGACAAGGGTCCTACGAGCAGTACTTC
TRBD2	TRBV25-1	TRBJ2-5	NA	CASSEERGTQETQYF	TGTGCCAGCAGTGAGGAGCGGGGGACACAAGAGACCCAGTACTTC
NA	TRBV30	TRBJ1-6	NA	CAWNIPSSYNSPLHF	TGTGCCTGGAATATTCCTAGCTCCTATAATTCACCCCTCCACTTT
NA	TRBV6-5	TRBJ2-7	NA	CASGYEQYF	TGTGCCAGCGGTTACGAGCAGTACTTC
TRBD1	TRBV11-2	TRBJ1-2	NA	CASSPSGQGLLDYGYTF	TGTGCCAGCAGCCCATCCGGACAGGGGTTGCTGGACTATGGCTACACCTTC
NA	TRBV6-4	TRBJ1-1	NA	CASSVQANTEAFF	TGTGCCAGCAGTGTTCAGGCGAACACTGAAGCTTTCTTT
TRBD2	TRBV7-6	TRBJ2-7	NA	CASSSGGISYEQYF	TGTGCCAGCAGCTCCGGGGGGATCTCCTACGAGCAGTACTTC
TRBD2	TRBV29-1	TRBJ2-1	once	CSVAYNGLAASYNEQFF	TGCAGCGTCGCGTATAACGGACTAGCGGCCTCCTACAATGAGCAGTTCTTC
NA	TRBV14	TRBJ2-3	NA	CASSQEVQWGPSTDTQYF	TGTGCCAGCAGCCAAGAGGTCCAGTGGGGGCCTAGCACAGATACGCAGTATTTT
TRBD2	TRBV6-1	TRBJ2-1	NA	CASSGTSGVNEQFF	TGTGCCAGCAGTGGGACTAGCGGGGTAAATGAGCAGTTCTTC
TRBD1	TRBV5-6	TRBJ2-7	NA	CASSPGQEVIYEQYF	TGTGCCAGCAGCCCCGGACAGGAGGTCATCTACGAGCAGTACTTC
NA	TRBV11-2	TRBJ2-1	NA	CASSLLTSRSVYEQFF	TGTGCCAGCAGCTTACTAACCTCACGTTCGGTTTACGAGCAGTTCTTC
NA	TRBV5-1	TRBJ2-7	NA	CASSLEWGWYF	TGCGCCAGCAGCTTGGAATGGGGCTGGTACTTC
NA	TRBV7-2	TRBJ1-5	NA	CASSLGRVCDQPQHF	TGTGCCAGCAGCTTAGGAAGGGTTTGCGATCAGCCCCAGCATTTT
TRBD1	TRBV19	TRBJ2-2	NA	CASKLFRGIPTNTGELFF	TGTGCCAGTAAGCTATTCAGGGGGATCCCTACAAACACCGGGGAGCTGTTTTTT
TRBD2	TRBV14	TRBJ2-3	NA	CASSQVLSGGARMGTQYF	TGTGCCAGCAGCCAAGTATTAAGCGGGGGGGCTCGAATGGGTACGCAGTATTTT
NA	TRBV5-1	TRBJ1-2	NA	CASSLDRDYGYTF	TGCGCCAGCAGCTTGGACAGGGACTATGGCTACACCTTC
NA	TRBV25-1	TRBJ2-3	NA	CASSATYRDPDTQYF	TGTGCCAGCAGTGCAACCTACAGGGACCCAGATACGCAGTATTTT
NA	TRBV4-1	TRBJ2-7	NA	CASSQGAVTYEQYF	TGCGCCAGCAGCCAAGGGGCCGTAACCTACGAGCAGTACTTC
TRBD1	TRBV6-5	TRBJ1-1	NA	CASRPQGFWTEAFF	TGTGCCAGCAGGCCACAGGGGTTTTGGACTGAAGCTTTCTTT
NA	TRBV20-1	TRBJ1-2	once	CSATVFPGYTF	TGCAGTGCTACGGTTTTCCCTGGCTACACCTTC
NA	TRBV19	TRBJ2-6	NA	CASSITESGANVLTF	TGTGCCAGTAGTATAACGGAATCTGGGGCCAACGTCCTGACTTTC
TRBD1	TRBV29-1	TRBJ1-2	NA	CSVERRGLLSRPTYGYTF	TGCAGCGTAGAAAGGAGGGGGCTATTATCTCGCCCGACCTATGGCTACACCTTC
TRBD1	TRBV7-2	TRBJ1-2	once	CASSDRDRVPTDYGYTF	TGTGCCAGCAGCGACCGGGACAGGGTGCCCACGGACTATGGCTACACCTTC
TRBD1	TRBV12-5	TRBJ1-1	NA	CASGSPLDRGRVQHTEAFF	TGTGCTAGTGGTTCCCCTCTTGACAGGGGGCGAGTCCAGCACACTGAAGCTTTCTTT
TRBD1	TRBV4-3	TRBJ2-7	once	CASSQELPGQGWDEQYF	TGCGCCAGCAGCCAAGAGCTCCCAGGACAGGGGTGGGACGAGCAGTACTTC
NA	TRBV5-1	TRBJ2-3	once	CASSLMGKGVTDTQYF	TGCGCCAGCAGCTTGATGGGAAAGGGGGTCACAGATACGCAGTATTTT
TRBD1	TRBV28	TRBJ1-3	NA	CASRRNRGPGNTIYF	TGTGCCAGCCGAAGAAACAGGGGGCCGGGAAACACCATATATTTT
NA	TRBV6-1	TRBJ1-5	NA	CASSEAQGPHQPQHF	TGTGCCAGCAGTGAAGCACAGGGACCCCATCAGCCCCAGCATTTT
TRBD1	TRBV11-2	TRBJ2-5	NA	CASSLEAGGEETQYF	TGTGCCAGCAGCTTAGAGGCAGGGGGCGAAGAGACCCAGTACTTC
NA	TRBV7-8	TRBJ2-7	NA	CASSHHREQGAYEQYF	TGTGCCAGCAGCCACCACCGGGAACAGGGCGCCTACGAGCAGTACTTC
TRBD2	TRBV7-6	TRBJ2-5	NA	CASSLVASGGASPGVWETQYF	TGTGCCAGCAGCTTAGTAGCTAGCGGGGGGGCCTCCCCCGGGGTTTGGGAGACCCAGTACTTC
NA	TRBV28	TRBJ2-2	once	CASSFRPPYTGELFF	TGTGCCAGCAGTTTTCGTCCCCCCTACACCGGGGAGCTGTTTTTT
NA	TRBV6-1	TRBJ1-1	NA	CASSEEGRGGSTEAFF	TGTGCCAGCAGTGAAGAGGGTCGGGGTGGGAGCACTGAAGCTTTCTTT
NA	TRBV20-1	TRBJ2-2	NA	CSVGGELFF	TGCAGTGTGGGCGGGGAGCTGTTTTTT